The T cell receptor (beta chain) under discussion was sequenced for a study of T-cell reconstitution after alpha-beta-depleted transplantation in children. Construction of the TCRbeta library involved unique molecular identifiers. TCRdb re-analysed the PCR reads in MiXCR, keeping a single row per CDR3 protein. The table records about 600,000 distinct CDR3 sequences, 10% of them present only once. Germline CDR1 LGHNA, CDR2 YSLEER. The ends were cut back, 4 bases at V and 3 bases at J, with 9 bases in the middle. CDR3 length equals 13 residues. The clonotype was recovered from a human donor who donated a stem cell graft to a child with acute myeloid leukemia. This rearrangement joins TRBV4-3 to TRBJ1-2; maybe TRBD1 (5 bases). The material was PBMCs from the stem cell graft donor, obtained from the stem cell graft. CDR3 amino acids: CASSRGQDYGYTF. CDR3 sequence (DNA): TGCGCCAGCAGCCGGGGCCAGGACTATGGCTACACCTTC.